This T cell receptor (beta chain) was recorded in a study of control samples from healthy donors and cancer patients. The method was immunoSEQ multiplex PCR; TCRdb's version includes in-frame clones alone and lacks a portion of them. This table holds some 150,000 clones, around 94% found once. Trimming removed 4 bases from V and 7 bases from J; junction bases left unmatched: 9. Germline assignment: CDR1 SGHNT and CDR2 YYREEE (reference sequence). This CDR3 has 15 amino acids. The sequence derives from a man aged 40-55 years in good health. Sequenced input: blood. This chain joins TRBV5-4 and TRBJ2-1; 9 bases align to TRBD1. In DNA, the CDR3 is TGTGCCAGCAGCCCCAGGGACAGGGAAATGAATGAGCAGTTCTTC. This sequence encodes CASSPRDREMNEQFF. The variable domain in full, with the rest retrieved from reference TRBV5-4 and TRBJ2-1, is ETGVTQSPTHLIKTRGQQVTLRCSSQSGHNTVSWYQQALGQGPQFIFQYYREEENGRGNFPPRFSGLQFPNYSSELNVNALELDDSALYLCASSPRDREMNEQFFGPGTRLTVL.